This TCR beta chain appears in the sequencing data of a study of T cells after yellow fever vaccination. TCRdb re-called the 5' RACE reads through MiXCR, storing one row per CDR3 protein. The data show approximately 550,000 distinct CDR3 sequences, about a fifth seen once. This CDR3 contains 12 residues. V lost 7 bases to trimming and J lost 5 bases, with 12 bases between them. Germline CDR1 MNHEY, CDR2 SVGEGT. This clonotype was sampled from a man aged 25-45 years who received the YFV17D yellow fever vaccine. This chain connects TRBV6-2 or TRBV6-3 to TRBJ2-7; a possible D gene is TRBD2 (5 bases). Sequenced material: PBMCs, taken 15 days after the yellow fever booster vaccination. The CDR3: CASTDGIHEQYF. The CDR3, as DNA: TGTGCCAGCACCGACGGGATCCACGAGCAGTACTTC.